Each of the 7 T cell receptor beta chains below was sequenced from the same sample in a study of blood T cell repertoires in COVID-19. Here immunoSEQ multiplex PCR was the method, and the copy in TCRdb shows in-frame clones only, minus some. This table has about 200,000 clones, about 90% appearing once. Material: peripheral blood. The receptors were gathered from a woman in her seventies with acute or convalescent COVID-19.

The rearrangement links TRBV11-2 to TRBJ1-6, with TRBD1 matching over 8 bases. The junction had 7 bases not matched to a gene; V was cut back by 2 bases and J by 7 bases. The CDR3 extends over 16 amino acids. The germline V gene has CDR1 SGHAT and CDR2 FQNNGV. CDR3 nucleotide sequence: TGTGCCAGCAGCTTAAGACAGGGGACGCGGAATTCACCCCTCCACTTT. Translating it yields CASSLRQGTRNSPLHF.

The chain uses TRBV5-8 and TRBJ1-2; D not certain. The V end was cut by 2 bases, the J end by 8 bases, with 10 bases between. From germline, CDR1 is SGHTS and CDR2 YDEGEE. The CDR3 extends over 12 amino acids. This CDR3 reads CASSFSAGGYTF. Written as DNA, the CDR3 is TGTGCCAGCAGCTTTTCGGCGGGAGGCTACACCTTC.

The gene calls are TRBV7-2 and TRBJ1-4, with D maybe TRBD1 (6 bases). The V end lost 1 base, the J end lost 4 bases, and 16 bases lay between the germline ends. The CDR3 has 17 residues. Germline values: CDR1 SGHTA, CDR2 FQGNSA. Written as DNA, the CDR3 is TGTGCCAGCAGCTTAGGTTCTGGGGGCAGCTTTAATGAAAAACTGTTTTTT. This sequence encodes CASSLGSGGSFNEKLFF.

This rearrangement joins TRBV4-3 to TRBJ2-1; 7 bases are shared with TRBD1. The germline gives CDR1 LGHNA, CDR2 YSLEER. The V gene end was trimmed by 0 bases and the J gene end by 0 bases; junction bases not matched to a gene: 5. This CDR3 has 17 residues. CDR3: CASSQDVPGGSYNEQFF. In DNA form, the CDR3 reads TGCGCCAGCAGCCAAGACGTCCCAGGGGGCTCCTACAATGAGCAGTTCTTC.

V is TRBV28 and J is TRBJ1-5; TRBD1 matches 8 bases. Trimming took 6 bases from V and 2 from J; bases not matched to a gene: 9. The CDR3 has 16 amino acids. Germline-derived CDR1 and CDR2 are MDHEN and SYDVKM. CDR3 amino acids: CASSLNTGGRNQPQHF. DNA for the CDR3: TGTGCCAGCAGCCTCAATACAGGGGGACGCAATCAGCCCCAGCATTTT. The whole variable domain, filled in from reference TRBV28 and TRBJ1-5, reads DVKVTQSSRYLVKRTGEKVFLECVQDMDHENMFWYRQDPGLGLRLIYFSYDVKMKEKGDIPEGYSVSREKKERFSLILESASTNQTSMYLCASSLNTGGRNQPQHFGDGTRLSIL.

This clone has only one observation. The rearrangement joins TRBV6-2 or TRBV6-3 to TRBJ1-5; D is unresolved. The V gene's germline CDR1 is MNHEY and CDR2 SVGEGT. The ends were cut back, 0 bases at V and 7 bases at J, with 10 bases in the middle. CDR3 length: 14 residues. The CDR3 sequence: CASSYSLAVQPQHF. CDR3 nucleotides: TGTGCCAGCAGTTACTCGTTGGCTGTGCAGCCCCAGCATTTT.

This clone was picked up one time. The CDR3 nucleotides are TGTGCCAGCAGCAAAAGGACTAGCGGGAGGTCCTACAATGAGCAGTTCTTC. It is translated as CASSKRTSGRSYNEQFF. The chain carries TRBV11-2 and TRBJ2-1, with 14 positions matching TRBD2. Per germline, CDR1 SGHAT and CDR2 FQNNGV. Trimming at V came to 5 bases and at J to 1 base, leaving 4 bases not matched to a gene. This CDR3 comprises 17 residues.